This TCR beta chain was captured in a study of cytomegalovirus exposure and HLA in healthy donors. Study outcomes and limitations: As a later analysis revealed, the rate of TCR association differed by HLA locus, with DRB1 most and HLA-C fewest. The authors assumed roughly uniform sequencing depth across donors for presence/absence analyses. Rare TCR sequences dominated, though some public TCRs recurred in many donors.

Use of 60 Vbeta and 13 Jbeta primers characterized the PCR. Sequenced by immunoSEQ multiplex PCR; TCRdb stores in-frame clones only, minus some. The sample yields 140,000 to 150,000 clones, around 80% seen once. The germline V and J ends were trimmed by 5 bases and 6 bases, with 16 bases remaining between them. The CDR3 consists of 14 residues. Germline values: CDR1 MNHEY, CDR2 SMNVEV (reference sequence). Notes on this clone: Its matching antigen is unknown.

The genes are TRBV27 and TRBJ1-1; a possible D gene is TRBD1 (6 bases). The receptor was derived from a female donor in good health and CMV-seronegative. The material sequenced was PBMCs. CDR3 sequence reads: CASSPRGGRSEAFF. The CDR3 nucleotides read TGTGCCAGCAGTCCTCGGGGGGGCAGGTCTGAAGCTTTCTTT.